Listed below are T cell receptor beta chains from one sample, sequenced in a study of blood T cells in healthy people across ages. MiXCR, run by TCRdb on the 5' RACE reads, gives a single entry per CDR3 protein. The data show roughly 800,000 distinct CDR3 sequences, roughly 35% seen once. Sequencing input: blood. The receptor set was obtained from a man younger than 30 in good health. Each CDR3 is given with its conserved first and last residue. Clone size is shown for a subset of rows, as once, few, many or a class of expanded clone.

J: TRBJ1-5
size: NA
V: TRBV28
CDR3: CASSPLGQGWHF

J: TRBJ2-5
size: many
V: TRBV4-3
CDR3: CASSRDAFETQYF

J: TRBJ1-5
size: NA
V: TRBV6-5
CDR3: CASSLKGSYSNQPQHF

J: TRBJ2-7
size: once
V: TRBV20-1
CDR3: CSASADSSYEQYF

J: TRBJ2-3
size: few
V: TRBV7-9
CDR3: CASSLPPGADTQYF

J: TRBJ2-5
size: NA
V: TRBV5-5
CDR3: CASSLQLDEQYF

J: TRBJ2-1
size: few
V: TRBV7-3
CDR3: CASSFFLGYRGTEDNEQFF

J: TRBJ1-5
size: NA
V: TRBV2
CDR3: CARSEIPRDSNQPQHF

J: TRBJ2-5
size: NA
V: TRBV20-1
CDR3: CSARVPLAGGETQYF

J: TRBJ2-7
size: few
V: TRBV7-2
CDR3: CASSPRARKEQYF

J: NA
size: few
V: TRBV2
CDR3: CATTGGYYNEQYF

J: TRBJ2-7
size: NA
V: TRBV12-3/TRBV12-4
CDR3: CASSLVGADEQYF

J: TRBJ1-2
size: few
V: TRBV29-1
CDR3: CSVARLRDRGNYGYTF

J: TRBJ2-3
size: few
V: TRBV7-2
CDR3: CAGSGGTARTDTQYF

J: TRBJ1-2
size: few
V: TRBV14
CDR3: CASSQGGSRGYTF

J: TRBJ2-3
size: NA
V: TRBV28
CDR3: CASSFVRGSGTDTQYF

J: TRBJ2-3
size: few
V: TRBV7-2
CDR3: CASSLVTSGGQDTQYF

J: NA
size: NA
V: TRBV4-3
CDR3: CASSQVGGTKVYEQYF

J: TRBJ1-2
size: many
V: TRBV12-3/TRBV12-4
CDR3: CASSFLNYGYTF

J: TRBJ2-5
size: NA
V: TRBV24-1
CDR3: CATSGLPGTSSIMEQYF

J: TRBJ2-1
size: NA
V: TRBV12-3/TRBV12-4
CDR3: CASILGLAGVEQFF

J: TRBJ2-3
size: NA
V: TRBV20-1
CDR3: CSATNQGADTQYF

J: TRBJ2-5
size: few
V: TRBV12-3/TRBV12-4
CDR3: CASSPRDDPTSRETQYF

J: TRBJ2-3
size: few
V: TRBV27
CDR3: CASRVYGGAAPSTDTQYF

J: TRBJ2-7
size: NA
V: TRBV27
CDR3: CASRGERQGSPYEQYF

J: TRBJ2-5
size: many
V: TRBV28
CDR3: CAIRLGNAETQYF

J: TRBJ2-3
size: NA
V: TRBV7-2
CDR3: CASSLNPDRETDTQYF

J: TRBJ2-3
size: NA
V: TRBV3-1
CDR3: CASSQVWLGGGGGKDTQYF

J: TRBJ2-1
size: NA
V: TRBV12-3/TRBV12-4
CDR3: CASSFGTGDINEQFF

J: TRBJ2-3
size: NA
V: TRBV7-2
CDR3: CASSLVWSTSTDTQYF

J: TRBJ2-5
size: NA
V: TRBV20-1
CDR3: CSAGRTSGVNEQYF

J: TRBJ2-2
size: NA
V: TRBV6-2/TRBV6-3
CDR3: CASSYVGGGELFF

J: TRBJ2-3
size: NA
V: TRBV27
CDR3: CASSFSSQDTQYF

J: TRBJ1-2
size: many
V: TRBV5-1
CDR3: CASSLDVGANYGYTF

J: NA
size: NA
V: TRBV9
CDR3: CASSVGTRGNEQYF

J: TRBJ1-2
size: NA
V: TRBV4-3
CDR3: CASSQTHRGASYGHTF

J: TRBJ1-2
size: once
V: TRBV7-9
CDR3: CASSGDVGYTF

J: TRBJ2-3
size: NA
V: TRBV12-3/TRBV12-4
CDR3: CAGSLQDTQYF

J: TRBJ1-1
size: few
V: TRBV5-1
CDR3: CASSPMQANTEAFF

J: TRBJ1-6
size: NA
V: TRBV14
CDR3: CASSLGTGINSPLHF

J: TRBJ2-3
size: NA
V: TRBV6-2/TRBV6-3
CDR3: CASKWSLDRGTDTQYF